Detailed here is one T cell receptor beta chain. This clonotype was detected many times. Its antigen is currently not known. No clone much larger than this one lies a single base away; base qualities are absent. The CDR3, from cysteine to phenylalanine, totals 12 residues. Just CDR3 DNA is preserved here, 36 bases in frame from base 1. Between the V and J ends, shortened by 3 bases and 12 bases respectively, the junction contains 14 bases. CDR1 and CDR2 are drawn from the germline V gene: SGHTA, FQGNSA. Instrument on record: Illumina HiSeq 1500. Clones were called with MiXCR by TCRdb after fastp trimmed the public reads at Q25, and only in-frame beta chains were retained. Records with the same CDR3 protein are collapsed into one entry carrying the most frequent genes and DNA. The sample table contains 250,000 to 300,000 distinct CDR3 sequences; only one count was recorded for over 20% of them. The ten largest clones take up approximately 15% of the sample.

This specimen comes from a study of T cell repertoires in cytomegalovirus infection (dated by TCRdb to 2018 to 2020). A note on the overall study: The HLA type of each donor mattered for the analysis, because public TCR beta signatures pointed to carriage of CMV infection along with the matching HLA type. Paper-wide results and their limitations: In the ex vivo response, HLA-C-restricted CMV-specific TCR beta clonotypes were dominant, and in two of eight donors the single most frequent clonotype came from this HLA-C-restricted group. Cumulative frequency of public TCR beta family members discriminated carriers of CMV infection plus the relevant HLA type in this cohort and an independent approximately 360-donor cohort.

The specimen sequenced was PBMCs. The receptor was derived from a human donor in good health (CMV status not recorded). Some clones in this sample may be carry-over from other donors' samples. This receptor chain uses TRBV7-2 and TRBJ1-1; the D segment could be TRBD1, given 5 matching bases. The CDR3 protein sequence reads: CASSFSGGRTFF. The nucleotide sequence is given as TGTGCCAGCAGCTTTAGCGGGGGACGTACTTTCTTT.